The entry that follows covers one TCR beta chain sequence. What it binds is unknown. This entry belongs to a study of Tregs in tolerant kidney transplant recipients. Overall study: Recipients received nonmyeloablative bone marrow transplants from related graft donors, with transient mixed chimerism. Study-wide points: Tolerant patients' donor-specific Tregs expanded beyond overall Tregs, suggesting antigen-driven growth.

Thawed PBMCs were FACS-sorted into unstimulated CD4+CD25+CD127- regulatory T cells, CD4+CD25- non-regulatory cells, CD4 and CD8 cells. Repertoires were generated with immunoSEQ multiplex PCR, while TCRdb's copy carries only in-frame clones and drops some. The data show 110,000 or so clones, with nearly 90% seen just once and roughly 0.35% held by the top ten. Germline loops: CDR1 SGHRS, CDR2 YFSETQ. After removal of 0 bases from V and 4 bases from J, the junction contained 3 bases not matched to a gene. The CDR3 is 15 residues long. The sequence derives from a human donor who received a combined kidney and bone marrow transplant. The source material was CD4+ T cells from blood, sampled before the transplant. The V gene is TRBV5-1, the J gene TRBJ2-3, with 9 bases identical to TRBD1. The CDR3 DNA is TGCGCCAGCAGCTTGGTAGGGACAGGGTCAGATACGCAGTATTTT. Protein: CASSLVGTGSDTQYF.